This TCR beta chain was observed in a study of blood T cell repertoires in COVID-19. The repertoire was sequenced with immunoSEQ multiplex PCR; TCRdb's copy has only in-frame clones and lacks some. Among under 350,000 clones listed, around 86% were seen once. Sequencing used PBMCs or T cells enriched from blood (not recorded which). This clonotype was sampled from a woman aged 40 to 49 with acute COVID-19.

As DNA, the CDR3 is TGTGCCAGCAGGGGGGGAGGTGAAAAACTGTTTTTT. Amino acids: CASRGGGEKLFF. V usage is TRBV7-9 and J usage is TRBJ1-4, with D maybe TRBD1 (5 bases). CDR3 length: 12 residues. V lost 6 bases, J lost 7 bases, and 9 bases lay in between. Germline values: CDR1 SEHNR, CDR2 FQNEAQ (reference sequence).